These 19 T cell receptor beta chains were all obtained from the same sample, sequenced in a study of T cell changes during pregnancy in multiple sclerosis (dated by TCRdb to the late 2010s). Libraries came from the immunoSEQ multiplex PCR assay. TCRdb carries this immuneACCESS record with in-frame sequences only. Its versions omit some clonotypes, under half of them owing to an unresolved V gene in the studies checked, with the rest unexplained. This sample lists under 85,000 clones; around nine tenths were detected once. Together, the top ten hold roughly 0.21% of the sample. This sample comprised CD4+ T cells from peripheral blood mononuclear cells, obtained before pregnancy. The origin of the receptors is a female donor with multiple sclerosis, enrolled in a pregnancy study.

This clone has a single count. This sequence joins TRBV10-2 and TRBJ2-3, with 8 bases lining up with TRBD2. Germline trimming cut 7 bases from V and 3 bases from J; bases unmatched to any gene: 12. This CDR3 has 16 amino acids. Germline loops: CDR1 WSHSY, CDR2 SAAADI. The CDR3 DNA is TGCGCCAGCAAAGGCTTCCAGCGGGAGAGAACAGATACGCAGTATTTT. This codes for CASKGFQRERTDTQYF.

The chain has TRBV30 and TRBJ2-7, with TRBD1 identical over 8 bases. V gave up 6 bases and J gave up 3 bases; unmatched junction bases: 1. This CDR3 has 11 amino acids. CDR1 is GTSNPN, CDR2 SVGIG, per germline (reference sequence). The DNA of the CDR3 is TGTGCCTGTACAGGGGGCTACGAGCAGTACTTC. Its protein is CACTGGYEQYF.

This clone came up once. The V gene is TRBV6-1, the J gene TRBJ2-1, with a possible D match to TRBD2 (5 bases). This CDR3 is built from 13 residues. V was cut by 8 bases and J by 3 bases, with 11 bases left in between. The V gene's germline CDR1 is MNHNS and CDR2 SASEGT. The CDR3 spells CASSREHYNEQFF. The CDR3 DNA reads as TGTGCCAGCTCACGGGAACACTACAATGAGCAGTTCTTC.

This chain joins TRBV5-1 and TRBJ2-3; weak D call: TRBD2 (6 bases). Germline CDR1 is SGHRS and CDR2 is YFSETQ. Trimming took off 6 bases at V and 2 bases at J, with 19 bases between the two ends. The CDR3 totals 16 residues. CDR3 amino acids: CASTLNRGGLTDTQYF. The CDR3 DNA reads TGCGCCAGCACCCTAAATCGGGGAGGCCTCACAGATACGCAGTATTTT.

V usage is TRBV30 and J usage is TRBJ2-1, with a possible D match to TRBD2 (5 bases). Germline CDR1 reads GTSNPN; CDR2 reads SVGIG (reference sequence). Trimming took off 4 bases at V and 4 bases at J, with 14 bases between the two ends. This CDR3 has 14 amino acids. The CDR3, as DNA: TGTGCCTGGACGAAGGACTTCATTTACAATGAGCAGTTCTTC. Amino acid sequence: CAWTKDFIYNEQFF.

As DNA, the CDR3 is TGTGCCAGCTCACCACCTCAGGGGGAGTCCGCTGAAGCTTTCTTT. Translated: CASSPPQGESAEAFF. V is TRBV18 and J is TRBJ1-1; 7 bases match TRBD1. The V gene's germline CDR1 is KGHSH and CDR2 LQKENI. The CDR3 runs to 15 residues. J lost 6 bases, V lost 0 bases, and 7 bases had no gene match.

This chain uses TRBV6-5 with TRBJ2-7; D remains unclear. Germline CDR1 MNHEY, CDR2 SVGAGI. The CDR3 runs 16 residues. Trimming took 0 bases from V and 0 from J, leaving 12 bases between them. The DNA of the CDR3 is TGTGCCAGCAGTTACTCAGGTGGCGGTTTCTCCTACGAGCAGTACTTC. This encodes CASSYSGGGFSYEQYF.

The V and J genes are TRBV6-4 and TRBJ1-5, with D unclear. The ends were cut back, 4 bases at V and 1 base at J, with 5 bases in the middle. The germline gives CDR1 MRHNA, CDR2 SNTAGT. The CDR3 extends over 13 amino acids. The CDR3 region is CASSANSNQPQHF. In DNA, the CDR3 is TGTGCCAGCAGTGCTAACAGCAATCAGCCCCAGCATTTT.

The chain combines TRBV9 with TRBJ2-3, with TRBD2 matching over 10 bases. The CDR3 is 17 residues long. After removal of 3 bases from V and 0 bases from J, the junction contained 7 bases not matched to a gene. Germline CDR1 reads SGDLS; CDR2 reads YYNGEE. CDR3: CASSDKPSGRSTDTQYF. DNA of the CDR3: TGTGCCAGCAGCGATAAACCTAGCGGGAGAAGCACAGATACGCAGTATTTT.

This chain links TRBV27 with TRBJ2-5; TRBD1 aligns across 7 bases. Germline loops: CDR1 MNHEY, CDR2 SMNVEV (reference sequence). The CDR3 consists of 13 residues. V gave up 6 bases and J gave up 5 bases; unmatched junction bases: 6. CDR3 residues: CASSLGGLETQYF. The CDR3 DNA is TGTGCCAGCAGCCTAGGGGGCTTGGAGACCCAGTACTTC.

This sequence joins TRBV19 and TRBJ2-2; D possibly corresponds to TRBD2 (5 bases). V was cut by 5 bases and J by 4 bases, with 17 bases left in between. This CDR3 comprises 16 residues. CDR1 LNHDA and CDR2 SQIVND come from the germline V gene (reference sequence). Written as DNA, the CDR3 is TGTGCCAGTAGTTCTCCCAGAGGGCGCGGCACCGGGGAGCTGTTTTTT. Encoded protein: CASSSPRGRGTGELFF. Together with reference TRBV19 and TRBJ2-2, the CDR3 gives the full variable domain: DGGITQSPKYLFRKEGQNVTLSCEQNLNHDAMYWYRQDPGQGLRLIYYSQIVNDFQKGDIAEGYSVSREKKESFPLTVTSAQKNPTAFYLCASSSPRGRGTGELFFGEGSRLTVL.

The rearrangement uses TRBV2 and TRBJ2-7; D might be TRBD1 (6 bases). CDR3 length: 14 residues. Trimming shortened V by 4 bases and J by 2 bases, and 12 bases separated the two germline ends. CDR1 is SNHLY, CDR2 FYNNEI, per germline. The CDR3 DNA follows: TGTGCCAGCAGTGTGTCAGGGGACCCCTACGAGCAGTACTTC. This encodes CASSVSGDPYEQYF.

The chain combines TRBV19 with TRBJ1-3; D unclear. V was clipped by 3 bases and J by 0 bases, with 3 bases between them. Germline V gene data show CDR1 as LNHDA and CDR2 as SQIVND (reference sequence). The CDR3 runs 13 residues. CDR3 DNA: TGTGCCAGTAGTATCCTCTCTGGAAACACCATATATTTT. Its protein is CASSILSGNTIYF.

The CDR3 loop is CASSLVGGGTEAFF. The CDR3 nucleotides read TGCGCCAGCAGCTTGGTTGGGGGCGGGACTGAAGCTTTCTTT. V gene TRBV5-1 combines with J gene TRBJ1-1; tentative D call: TRBD1 (6 bases). V was pared by 0 bases and J by 5 bases, with 11 bases between. Germline V gives CDR1 SGHRS, CDR2 YFSETQ. This CDR3 is built from 14 residues.

V gene TRBV12-5 combines with J gene TRBJ2-3; TRBD2 is a possible D gene (5 bases). The CDR3 totals 12 residues. Trimming took 6 bases from V and 6 from J, leaving 10 bases between them. In germline, CDR1 is LGHNT, CDR2 FRNRAP. CDR3 loop: CASGLTSDTQYF. CDR3 DNA: TGTGCTAGTGGCCTTACTAGTGATACGCAGTATTTT.

A single count supports this clone. The CDR3 loop is CASRVDWGQAFF. CDR3 sequence (DNA): TGTGCCAGCAGGGTGGACTGGGGTCAAGCTTTCTTT. V is TRBV5-8 and J is TRBJ1-1; D gene unclear. V gave up 5 bases and J gave up 9 bases, with 14 bases separating them. Germline loops: CDR1 SGHTS, CDR2 YDEGEE. The CDR3 has 12 amino acids. Filled out from reference TRBV5-8 and TRBJ1-1, the complete variable domain reads EAGVTQSPTHLIKTRGQQATLRCSPISGHTSVYWYQQALGLGLQFLLWYDEGEERNRGNFPPRFSGRQFPNYSSELNVNALELEDSALYLCASRVDWGQAFFGQGTRLTVV.

The V and J genes are TRBV5-1 and TRBJ2-7; 8 nucleotides line up with TRBD2. Germline loops: CDR1 SGHRS, CDR2 YFSETQ. The CDR3 totals 14 residues. V trimming: 1 base; J trimming: 2 bases; junction bases outside the gene matches: 2. CDR3: CASSLTSGPYEQYF. The DNA of the CDR3 is TGCGCCAGCAGCTTGACTAGCGGCCCCTACGAGCAGTACTTC.

V usage is TRBV29-1 and J usage is TRBJ1-4, with TRBD1 as a possible D gene (5 bases). Trimming took 7 bases from V and 2 from J, leaving 14 bases between them. The CDR3 contains 14 residues. CDR1 SQVTM and CDR2 ANQGSEA come from the germline V gene. The CDR3 DNA reads TGCAGCGCCCGGAGGGGAGGCACTAATGAAAAACTGTTTTTT. Amino acids: CSARRGGTNEKLFF.

Here the CDR3 DNA reads TGCGCCAGCAGCTCAGGGATTGGGTACAATGAGCAGTTCTTC. Its protein product is CASSSGIGYNEQFF. The chain uses TRBV5-1 and TRBJ2-1; possible D gene TRBD1, 5 bases. CDR1 SGHRS and CDR2 YFSETQ come from the germline V gene. V lost 3 bases, J lost 4 bases, and 11 bases lay in between. CDR3 length: 14 amino acids. Full variable domain (remainder filled in from reference TRBV5-1 and TRBJ2-1): KAGVTQTPRYLIKTRGQQVTLSCSPISGHRSVSWYQQTPGQGLQFLFEYFSETQRNKGNFPGRFSGRQFSNSRSEMNVSTLELGDSALYLCASSSGIGYNEQFFGPGTRLTVL.